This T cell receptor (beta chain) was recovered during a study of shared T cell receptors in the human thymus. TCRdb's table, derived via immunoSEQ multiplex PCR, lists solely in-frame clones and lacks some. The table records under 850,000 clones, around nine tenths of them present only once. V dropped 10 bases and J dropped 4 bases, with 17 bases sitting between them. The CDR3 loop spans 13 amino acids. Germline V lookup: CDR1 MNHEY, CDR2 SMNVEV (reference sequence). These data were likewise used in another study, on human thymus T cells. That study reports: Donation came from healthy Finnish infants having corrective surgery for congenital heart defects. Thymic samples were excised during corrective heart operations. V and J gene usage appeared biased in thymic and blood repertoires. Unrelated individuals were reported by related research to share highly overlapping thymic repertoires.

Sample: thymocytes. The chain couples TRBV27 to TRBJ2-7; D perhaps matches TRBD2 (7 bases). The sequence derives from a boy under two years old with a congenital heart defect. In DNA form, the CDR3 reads TGTGCCACCAGAGGGGGGGCGGGGTACGAGCAGTACTTC. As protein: CATRGGAGYEQYF.